This T cell receptor (beta chain) was obtained from a study of blood T cell repertoires in COVID-19. Study summary: Samples taken during acute and convalescent COVID-19 were collected in the United States, Italy and Spain. From T cells, B-cell-depleted T cells, or PBMCs came the material, which was cDNA or gDNA.

From germline, CDR1 is SGHKS and CDR2 YYEKEE (reference sequence). J gave up 7 bases and V 0 bases, and 5 bases lay outside the gene matches. The CDR3 has 16 amino acids. Per the original data handling: Researchers report that nucleated cell counts were estimated from reference gene primer amplification. The assay was immunoSEQ multiplex PCR, and TCRdb's table has in-frame clones only and misses some. From that table come the V and J calls and clone size; the DNA was used to work out D and trimming. Here the sample spans around 300,000 clones, approximately 83% being singletons. The rearrangement uses TRBV5-5 and TRBJ1-5; 12 nucleotides match TRBD1. The sample taken for sequencing was peripheral blood. The receptor comes from a human donor in a cohort sampled during active COVID-19. The CDR3 here is CASSLEGQGAGQPQHF. The CDR3 DNA reads as TGTGCCAGCAGCTTGGAGGGACAGGGGGCAGGGCAGCCCCAGCATTTT.